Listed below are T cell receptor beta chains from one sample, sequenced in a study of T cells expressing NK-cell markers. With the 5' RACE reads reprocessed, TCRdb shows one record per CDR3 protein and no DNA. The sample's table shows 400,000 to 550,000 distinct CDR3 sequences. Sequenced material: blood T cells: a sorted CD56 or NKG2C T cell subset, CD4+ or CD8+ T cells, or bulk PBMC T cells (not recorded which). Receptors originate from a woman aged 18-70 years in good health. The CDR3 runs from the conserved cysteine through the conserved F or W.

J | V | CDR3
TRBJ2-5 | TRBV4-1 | CASRSTGTSVETQYF
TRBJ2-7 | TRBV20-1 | CSATDSGFAGGLSYEQYF
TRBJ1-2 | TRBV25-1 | CASSTMSNYGYTF
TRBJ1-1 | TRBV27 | CASSLNPGNTEAFF
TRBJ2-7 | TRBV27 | CASSPGTGGSYEQYF
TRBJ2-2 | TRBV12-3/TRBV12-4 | CASSLRAPRSGGELFF
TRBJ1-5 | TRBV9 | CASSVGRDNQPQHF
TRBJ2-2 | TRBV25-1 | CASSERQFNTGELFF
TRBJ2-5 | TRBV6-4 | CASLRTAETQYF
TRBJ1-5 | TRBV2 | CASSPDRDRNQPQHF
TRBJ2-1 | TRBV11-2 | CASSLEGGYNEQFF
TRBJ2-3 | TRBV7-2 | CASSLTSGVGTDTQYF
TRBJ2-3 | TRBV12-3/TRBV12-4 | CASSYRDRITDTQYF
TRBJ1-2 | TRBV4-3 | CASSQGQQRDYGYTF
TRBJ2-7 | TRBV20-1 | CSAGGQFEQYF
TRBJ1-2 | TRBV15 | CATSRPGQRYGYTF
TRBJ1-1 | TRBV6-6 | CASTQETEAFF
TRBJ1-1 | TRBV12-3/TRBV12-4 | CASSLGTGVAAFF
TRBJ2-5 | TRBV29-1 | CSVSWGTGGQETQYF
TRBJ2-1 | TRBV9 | CASSVKAGLGLGEQFF
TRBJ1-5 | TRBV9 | CASSVGGGNQPQHF
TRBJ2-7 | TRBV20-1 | CSARDGLAVYEQYF
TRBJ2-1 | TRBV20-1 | CSARAPLAANYNEQFF
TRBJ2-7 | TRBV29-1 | CSVLHPGLREQYF
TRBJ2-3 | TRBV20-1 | CSARQAGAGEADTQYF
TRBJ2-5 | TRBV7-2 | CASSLGIKTQYF
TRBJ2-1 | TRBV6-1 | CASEGSGAYYNEQFF
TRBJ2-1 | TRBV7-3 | CASSLTGSGRPPGNEQFF
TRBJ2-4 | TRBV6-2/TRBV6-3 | CASSYSGVENIQYF
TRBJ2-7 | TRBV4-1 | CASSQEGPPRSYEQYF
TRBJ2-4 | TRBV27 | CASRSRGGQNIQYF
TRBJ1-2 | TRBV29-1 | CSAISRDTYGYTF
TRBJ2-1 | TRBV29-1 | CSVEGLAASYNEQFF
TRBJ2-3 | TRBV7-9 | CASSFGAGGADTQYF
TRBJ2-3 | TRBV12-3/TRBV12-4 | CASSLRLATDTQYF
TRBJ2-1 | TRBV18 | CASSPPRRAGQTVNEQFF
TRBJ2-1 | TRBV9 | CASSAQGNEQFF
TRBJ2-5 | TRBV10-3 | CAISATGGSGTQYF
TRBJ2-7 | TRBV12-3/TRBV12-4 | CASSRDSSYEQYF
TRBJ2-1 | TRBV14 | CASSHGLAPRGYNEQFF
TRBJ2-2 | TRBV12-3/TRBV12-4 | CASSQTGNTGELFF
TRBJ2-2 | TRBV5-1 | CASSLGTSGRTGELFF
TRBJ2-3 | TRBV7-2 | CASSFRQAGSTDTQYF
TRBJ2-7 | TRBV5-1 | CASSFDASSYEQYF
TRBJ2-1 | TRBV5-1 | CASSLDSYYEQFF
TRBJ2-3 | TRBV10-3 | CAISDPGSSDTQYF
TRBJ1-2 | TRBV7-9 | CASSLAGGTRDSYGYTF
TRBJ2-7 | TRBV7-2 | CASSLALAGTYEQYF
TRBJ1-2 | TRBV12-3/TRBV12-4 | CASRTGNYGYTF
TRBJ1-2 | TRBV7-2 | CASSFAQGSNYGYTF
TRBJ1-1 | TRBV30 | CAWSATGYEAFF
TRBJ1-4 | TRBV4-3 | CASSQDWGQANEKLFF
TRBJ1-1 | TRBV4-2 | CASSQSMDRVTEAFF
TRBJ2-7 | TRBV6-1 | CASRRGGSYEQYF
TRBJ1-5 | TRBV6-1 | CASTTHSGIQPQHF
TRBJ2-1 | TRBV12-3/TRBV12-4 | CASSFRSLGAGEQFF
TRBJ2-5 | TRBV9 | CASRRAGEETQYF
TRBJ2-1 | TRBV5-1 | CASSFGGSASYNEQFF